The TCR beta chain under discussion was sequenced for a study of blood T cells in healthy people across ages. For the second PCR, which ran for about 7 to 11 cycles, a sample-barcoded 5' primer and a J-beta primer mix were used. TCRdb used MiXCR to reprocess the 5' RACE reads, holding one entry per CDR3 protein. The repertoire holds over a million distinct CDR3 sequences, with approximately 38% as singletons. The V gene's germline CDR1 is LNHNV and CDR2 YYDKDF (reference sequence). This CDR3 contains 20 residues. V was trimmed by 0 bases and J by 4 bases, leaving 25 bases between them. Sequencing was done on a sample of blood. This chain uses TRBV15 with TRBJ1-3, with no clear D. The sequence came from a woman between 18 and 29 years old in good health. The CDR3 region is CATSRDLTLDGLILGNTIYF. Written as DNA, the CDR3 is TGTGCCACCAGCAGAGATCTGACCTTGGACGGACTAATTCTCGGAAACACCATATATTTT.